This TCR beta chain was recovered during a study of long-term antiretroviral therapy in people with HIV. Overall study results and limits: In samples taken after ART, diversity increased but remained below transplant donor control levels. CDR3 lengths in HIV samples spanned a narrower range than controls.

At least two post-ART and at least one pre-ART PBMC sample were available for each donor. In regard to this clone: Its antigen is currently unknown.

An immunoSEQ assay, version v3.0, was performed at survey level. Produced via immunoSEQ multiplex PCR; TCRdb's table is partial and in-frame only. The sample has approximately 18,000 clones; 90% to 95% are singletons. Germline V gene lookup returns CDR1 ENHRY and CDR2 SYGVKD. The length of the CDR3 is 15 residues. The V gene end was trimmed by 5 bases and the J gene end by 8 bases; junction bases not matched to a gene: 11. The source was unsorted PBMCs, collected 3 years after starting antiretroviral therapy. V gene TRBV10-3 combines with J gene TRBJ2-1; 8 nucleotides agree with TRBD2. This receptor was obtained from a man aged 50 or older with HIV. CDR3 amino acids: CAISNGWTSFDEQFF. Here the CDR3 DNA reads TGTGCCATCAGTAACGGATGGACTAGCTTCGATGAGCAGTTCTTC.